These 27 T cell receptor beta chains were all obtained from the same sample, sequenced in a study of T cell responses to AZD1222 COVID-19 vaccine. The assay was immunoSEQ multiplex PCR, and TCRdb's table has in-frame clones only and misses some. The sample carries 80,000 to 95,000 clones, roughly 90% recorded once. The sample in question was peripheral blood, obtained on day 0 of MenACWY control vaccination. The receptors originated from an adult in good health.

This CDR3 reads CSASDPGTGALEQYF. Here the CDR3 DNA reads TGCAGTGCTAGTGATCCTGGGACAGGGGCTCTCGAGCAGTACTTC. This chain links TRBV20-1 with TRBJ2-7, with 10 bases aligning to TRBD1. Per germline, CDR1 DFQATT and CDR2 SNEGSKA (reference sequence). The CDR3 sequence is 15 residues long. V shed 3 bases and J 6 bases; nucleotides not matched to a gene: 11.

The chain uses TRBV6-6 and TRBJ1-6; D call uncertain. The CDR3 length is 11 residues. The V end was cut by 2 bases, the J end by 10 bases, with 3 bases between. CDR1 and CDR2 from the germline V gene are MNHNY and SVGAGI (reference sequence). The CDR3 sequence: CASSYGSPLHF. The CDR3 coding sequence is TGTGCCAGCAGTTACGGGTCACCCCTCCACTTT.

The rearrangement joins TRBV7-9 to TRBJ2-5, with 9 bases matching TRBD1. Per the germline V gene, CDR1 is SEHNR and CDR2 is FQNEAQ (reference sequence). The CDR3 totals 15 residues. V was pared by 6 bases and J by 5 bases, with 10 bases of the junction left unmatched. CDR3 sequence reads: CASRANRGLGETQYF. CDR3 nucleotides: TGTGCCAGCAGGGCAAACAGGGGGCTGGGGGAGACCCAGTACTTC. The variable domain in full, completed from reference TRBV7-9 and TRBJ2-5, reads DTGVSQNPRHKITKRGQNVTFRCDPISEHNRLYWYRQTLGQGPEFLTYFQNEAQLEKSRLLSDRFSAERPKGSFSTLEIQRTEQGDSAMYLCASRANRGLGETQYFGPGTRLLVL.

The chain carries TRBV12-3 or TRBV12-4 and TRBJ2-7; D unresolved. The CDR3 is made up of 13 amino acids. V lost 3 bases and J 1 base, leaving 7 bases between the germline ends. CDR3 in amino acids: CASSLDRSYEQYF. For the CDR3, the DNA is TGTGCCAGCAGTTTGGACCGATCCTACGAGCAGTACTTC.

The V gene is TRBV23-1, the J gene TRBJ2-7, with a weak D call TRBD1 (6 bases). TRBV23-1 is labeled an ORF, and its function is uncertain. This CDR3 region has 16 residues. Trimming took 4 bases from V and 3 from J, leaving 19 bases between them. The CDR3 DNA is TGCGCCAGCAGTCCCTTCGATGAAGGGGGTTACTACGAGCAGTACTTC. The encoded protein is CASSPFDEGGYYEQYF.

The chain couples TRBV24-1 to TRBJ2-3; 7 nucleotides align to TRBD2. V gave up 9 bases and J gave up 6 bases; unmatched junction bases: 8. Germline CDR1 KGHDR, CDR2 SFDVKD. The length of the CDR3 is 13 residues. The CDR3 DNA reads TGTGCCACCCGAGCCGGGACTAAGGATACGCAGTATTTT. It encodes CATRAGTKDTQYF.

Here the CDR3 reads CASSLTDPENTDTQYF. The CDR3 DNA reads TGTGCCAGCAGTCTGACTGATCCAGAGAACACAGATACGCAGTATTTT. V is TRBV2 and J is TRBJ2-3; D unresolved. Germline loops: CDR1 SNHLY, CDR2 FYNNEI. The CDR3 is 16 amino acids. V lost 5 bases, J lost 2 bases, and 17 bases lay in between.

The V call is TRBV3-1 (or the pseudogene TRBV3-2), the J call TRBJ2-1; D gene ambiguous. The CDR3 totals 12 residues. Germline V gene lookup returns CDR1 LGHDT and CDR2 YNNKEL (reference sequence). Trimming cost V 3 bases and J 15 bases, with 15 bases left between them. The CDR3 DNA follows: TGTGCCAGCAGCCACGATGGTCTTGGGATGTTCTTC. This translates into CASSHDGLGMFF.

The gene calls are TRBV6-5 and TRBJ1-2, with D hard to call. Germline V CDR1 and CDR2: MNHEY, SVGAGI. The ends were cut back, 4 bases at V and 0 bases at J, with 6 bases in the middle. The CDR3 is 13 residues long. CDR3 nucleotide sequence: TGTGCCAGCAGTTTGGATCCTAACTATGGCTACACCTTC. This translates into CASSLDPNYGYTF.

The CDR3 sequence is CASRPSLWTQYF. In nucleotides, the CDR3 is TGTGCCAGCAGGCCATCCCTTTGGACCCAGTACTTC. The chain links TRBV5-8 to TRBJ2-5, with D unresolved. This CDR3 is 12 amino acids long. Germline CDR1 is SGHTS and CDR2 is YDEGEE. The V and J ends lost 5 bases and 7 bases respectively, with 12 bases between them.

V gene TRBV6-5 combines with J gene TRBJ2-1; D remains unclear. Trimming took 2 bases from V and 5 from J, leaving 7 bases between them. The CDR3 consists of 13 residues. The germline CDR1 and CDR2 sequences are MNHEY and SVGAGI. CDR3 nucleotide sequence: TGTGCCAGCAGTTACGGCTCTAACAATGAGCAGTTCTTC. Its translation: CASSYGSNNEQFF.

The CDR3 coding sequence is TGTGCCTGGAGGGAGGGGGCGACCACTGAAGCTTTCTTT. As protein: CAWREGATTEAFF. V and J are TRBV30 and TRBJ1-1; TRBD1 agrees at 7 bases. The CDR3 length is 13 residues. Trimming took 3 bases from V and 4 from J; bases not matched to a gene: 5. The germline V gene has CDR1 GTSNPN and CDR2 SVGIG (reference sequence).

V is TRBV7-2 and J is TRBJ2-7; D may be TRBD2 (6 bases). The V end was cut by 5 bases, the J end by 3 bases, with 11 bases between. CDR3 length: 13 amino acids. Per the germline V gene, CDR1 is SGHTA and CDR2 is FQGNSA. The CDR3 DNA reads as TGTGCCAGCAGCCGCTCCGGGAGCTACGAGCAGTACTTC. This encodes CASSRSGSYEQYF. Full variable domain (remainder filled in from reference TRBV7-2 and TRBJ2-7): GAGVSQSPSNKVTEKGKDVELRCDPISGHTALYWYRQSLGQGLEFLIYFQGNSAPDKSGLPSDRFSAERTGGSVSTLTIQRTQQEDSAVYLCASSRSGSYEQYFGPGTRLTVT.

This clone showed up just once. The chain joins TRBV11-2 to TRBJ2-7; tentatively, D is TRBD1 (6 bases). V lost 6 bases and J lost 0, with 12 bases in between. CDR3 length: 14 amino acids. Germline values: CDR1 SGHAT, CDR2 FQNNGV. CDR3 in amino acids: CASRQGHSSYEQYF. The CDR3 bases are TGTGCCAGCAGACAGGGCCACAGCTCCTACGAGCAGTACTTC.

The CDR3 spells CASSSTWTGNNSPLHF. CDR3 in DNA: TGTGCCAGCAGCTCGACCTGGACGGGGAACAATTCACCCCTCCACTTT. The chain is built from TRBV7-2 and TRBJ1-6; D not certain. Trimming cost V 4 bases and J 7 bases, with 17 bases left between them. Per the germline V gene, CDR1 is SGHTA and CDR2 is FQGNSA. The CDR3 length is 16 residues.

V and J are TRBV6-5 and TRBJ1-3, with 9 nucleotides matching TRBD1. The CDR3 contains 15 residues. The junction had 7 bases not matched to a gene; V was cut back by 6 bases and J by 4 bases. Looked up from germline, CDR1 is MNHEY and CDR2 is SVGAGI. The CDR3 protein is CASRDRGVGGNTIYF. CDR3 coding DNA: TGTGCCAGCAGGGACAGGGGAGTGGGCGGAAACACCATATATTTT.

V and J are TRBV5-1 and TRBJ1-2, with TRBD1 matching 10 bases. Per the germline V gene, CDR1 is SGHRS and CDR2 is YFSETQ. V was pared by 4 bases and J by 4 bases, with 10 bases of the junction left unmatched. The CDR3 contains 16 residues. For the CDR3, the DNA is TGCGCCAGCAGCAGAGACAGGGGGCGTTCATCCTATGGCTACACCTTC. Amino acid sequence: CASSRDRGRSSYGYTF.

This chain links TRBV5-1 with TRBJ2-1, with TRBD2 matching 8 bases. The germline gives CDR1 SGHRS, CDR2 YFSETQ. The V and J ends lost 4 bases and 5 bases, in that order; junction bases with no gene match: 11. The CDR3 has 16 amino acids. The CDR3 sequence is CASSPQGSGANNEQFF. CDR3 nucleotide sequence: TGCGCCAGCAGCCCCCAGGGTAGCGGGGCGAACAATGAGCAGTTCTTC.

This clone was counted a single time. The chain has TRBV4-1 and TRBJ2-1; tentatively, D is TRBD2 (5 bases). Deletions cut 1 base from V and 0 bases from J, with 13 bases between. The CDR3 length is 17 residues. Germline CDR1 is MGHRA and CDR2 is YSYEKL. The CDR3 reads CASSQGSGAPSYNEQFF. The DNA for the CDR3 is TGCGCCAGCAGCCAAGGGAGCGGAGCACCCTCCTACAATGAGCAGTTCTTC.

The table lists this clone with a count of one. In nucleotides, the CDR3 is TGTGCCAGCAGTCTGGACAGGGTCAGTGATACGCAGTATTTT. Translating gives CASSLDRVSDTQYF. The chain recombines TRBV27 with TRBJ2-3, with TRBD1 matching 8 bases. The V and J ends lost 5 bases and 6 bases, in that order; junction bases with no gene match: 7. Germline CDR1 MNHEY, CDR2 SMNVEV (reference sequence). This CDR3 comprises 14 residues.

CDR3 protein: CASSLYRPNTEAFF. In DNA form, the CDR3 reads TGTGCCAGCAGCTTATACAGACCGAACACTGAAGCTTTCTTT. V gene TRBV7-9 combines with J gene TRBJ1-1; no firm D call. The ends were cut back, 2 bases at V and 1 base at J, with 8 bases in the middle. Germline CDR1 is SEHNR and CDR2 is FQNEAQ (reference sequence). CDR3 length equals 14 residues.

The chain joins TRBV28 to TRBJ2-7; D gene uncertain. Germline V gene lookup returns CDR1 MDHEN and CDR2 SYDVKM. The CDR3 loop spans 15 amino acids. With 2 bases removed from V and 2 bases from J, the gap between germline ends came to 13 bases. CDR3 nucleotides: TGTGCCAGCAGTTTAAGGTCAAGCGTAGCCTACGAGCAGTACTTC. Residues: CASSLRSSVAYEQYF.

The chain employs TRBV7-8 and TRBJ2-5; 7 nucleotides match TRBD1. Germline lookup yields CDR1 SGHVS and CDR2 FQNEAQ. The CDR3 has 15 residues. Trimming at V came to 5 bases and at J to 5 bases, leaving 11 bases not matched to a gene. The CDR3 reads CASSQGDSRGETQYF. For the CDR3, the DNA is TGTGCCAGCAGCCAAGGGGACAGCAGAGGGGAGACCCAGTACTTC.

This CDR3 reads CASSAQGSGNTIYF. The CDR3 nucleotides are TGTGCCAGCAGCGCACAGGGCTCTGGAAACACCATATATTTT. The chain couples TRBV9 to TRBJ1-3; TRBD1 is a possible D gene (6 bases). The V end lost 3 bases, the J end lost 0 bases, and 7 bases lay between the germline ends. The CDR3 runs to 14 residues. CDR1 and CDR2 (germline): SGDLS, YYNGEE.

This rearrangement joins TRBV6-4 to TRBJ1-2, with 9 bases fitting TRBD1. CDR1 MRHNA and CDR2 SNTAGT come from the germline V gene. V was pared by 4 bases and J by 3 bases, with 3 bases of the junction left unmatched. The CDR3 runs to 14 residues. DNA of the CDR3: TGTGCCAGCAGTGGGGACAGGGAGGACTATGGCTACACCTTC. The encoded protein is CASSGDREDYGYTF.

The CDR3 is CASSSIIWASGTDTQYF. The CDR3 region has the DNA TGTGCCAGCAGTTCTATTATTTGGGCCTCTGGCACAGATACGCAGTATTTT. The J gene is TRBJ2-3, the V gene TRBV6-2 or TRBV6-3; D ambiguous. The CDR3 is 17 residues long. The ends were cut back, 4 bases at V and 1 base at J, with 18 bases in the middle. CDR1 and CDR2 from the germline V gene are MNHEY and SVGEGT.

CDR3 DNA sequence: TGTGCCAGCAGCACTCCCGGGACAGGGGTTATTAGCGGAAACAATGAGCAGTTCTTC. It codes for CASSTPGTGVISGNNEQFF. The chain couples TRBV6-2 or TRBV6-3 to TRBJ2-1; 10 bases line up with TRBD1. This CDR3 has 19 amino acids. Germline CDR1 is MNHEY and CDR2 is SVGEGT. Trimming took 6 bases from V and 5 from J; bases not matched to a gene: 19.